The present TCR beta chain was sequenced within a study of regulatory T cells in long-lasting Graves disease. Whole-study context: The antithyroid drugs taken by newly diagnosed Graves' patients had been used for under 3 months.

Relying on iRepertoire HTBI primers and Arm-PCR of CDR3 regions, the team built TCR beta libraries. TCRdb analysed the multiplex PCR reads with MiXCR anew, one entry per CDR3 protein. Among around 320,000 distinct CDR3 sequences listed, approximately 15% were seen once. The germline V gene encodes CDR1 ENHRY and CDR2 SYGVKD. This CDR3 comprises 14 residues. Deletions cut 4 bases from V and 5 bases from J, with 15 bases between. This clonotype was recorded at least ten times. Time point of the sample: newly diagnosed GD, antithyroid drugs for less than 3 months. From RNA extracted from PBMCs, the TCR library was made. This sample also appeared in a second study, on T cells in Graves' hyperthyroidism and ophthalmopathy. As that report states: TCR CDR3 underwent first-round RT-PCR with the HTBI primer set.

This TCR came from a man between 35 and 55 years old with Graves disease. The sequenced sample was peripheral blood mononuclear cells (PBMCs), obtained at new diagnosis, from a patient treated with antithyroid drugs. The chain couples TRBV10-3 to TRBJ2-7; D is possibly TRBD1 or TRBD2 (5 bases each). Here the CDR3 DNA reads TGTGCCATCAGTGGGCCCGGGACGCCGGACGAGCAGTACTTC. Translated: CAISGPGTPDEQYF.